This record covers a single TCR beta chain. The antigen is undetermined. The sample originates from a study of T cell responses to AZD1222 COVID-19 vaccine. Findings of the study overall: Spike-specific TCR breadth rose after two AZD1222 doses, and depth rose as well. There were repertoire samples only from the period after the peak T cell response. In a largely white British group with more females than males, clonal diversity was possibly underestimated. Dominant CD4 TCR responses targeted spike regions 160-218 and 743-854.

The repertoire was sequenced with immunoSEQ multiplex PCR; TCRdb's copy has only in-frame clones and lacks some. Of under 95,000 clones listed, 89% are singletons. Germline lookup yields CDR1 MNHEY and CDR2 SVGAGI. The V and J ends lost 4 bases and 4 bases respectively, with 16 bases between them. The CDR3 extends over 15 amino acids. Sequenced material: peripheral blood, taken on day 0 of AZD1222 vaccination. This receptor was identified in an adult in good health. The V and J genes are TRBV6-5 and TRBJ1-1; no definite D call. The CDR3 spells CASSFLWEGGTEAFF. The CDR3 region has the DNA TGTGCCAGCAGTTTCCTTTGGGAGGGTGGCACTGAAGCTTTCTTT.